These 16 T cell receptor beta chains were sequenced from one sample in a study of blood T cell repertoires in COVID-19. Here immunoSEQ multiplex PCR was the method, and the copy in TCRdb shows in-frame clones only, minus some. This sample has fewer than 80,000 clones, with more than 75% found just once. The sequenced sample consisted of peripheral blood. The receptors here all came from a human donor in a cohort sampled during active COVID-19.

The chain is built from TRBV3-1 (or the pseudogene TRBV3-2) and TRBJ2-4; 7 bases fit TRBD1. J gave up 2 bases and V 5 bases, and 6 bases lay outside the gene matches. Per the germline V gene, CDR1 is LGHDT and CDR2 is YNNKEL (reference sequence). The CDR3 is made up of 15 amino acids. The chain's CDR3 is CASSFRQGPKNIQYF. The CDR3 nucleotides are TGTGCCAGCAGCTTCCGACAGGGACCCAAAAACATTCAGTACTTC.

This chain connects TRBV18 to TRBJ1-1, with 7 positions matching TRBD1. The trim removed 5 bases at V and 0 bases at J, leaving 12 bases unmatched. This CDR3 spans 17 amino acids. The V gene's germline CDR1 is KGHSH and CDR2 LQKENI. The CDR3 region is CASSGLTGTSLNTEAFF. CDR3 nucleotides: TGTGCCAGCTCAGGTTTGACAGGGACATCACTGAACACTGAAGCTTTCTTT.

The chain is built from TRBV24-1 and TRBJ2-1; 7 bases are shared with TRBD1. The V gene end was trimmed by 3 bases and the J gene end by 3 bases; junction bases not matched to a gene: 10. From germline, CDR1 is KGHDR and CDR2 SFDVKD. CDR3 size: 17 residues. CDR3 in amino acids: CATSDGTGTAYYNEQFF. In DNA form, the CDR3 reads TGTGCCACCAGTGATGGTACCGGGACAGCGTACTACAATGAGCAGTTCTTC.

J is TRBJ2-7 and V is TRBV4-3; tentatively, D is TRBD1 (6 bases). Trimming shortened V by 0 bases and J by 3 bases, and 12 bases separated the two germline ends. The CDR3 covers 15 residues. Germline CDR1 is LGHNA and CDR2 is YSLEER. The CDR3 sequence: CASSQDRRGNYEQYF. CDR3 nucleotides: TGCGCCAGCAGCCAAGATCGCAGGGGTAACTACGAGCAGTACTTC.

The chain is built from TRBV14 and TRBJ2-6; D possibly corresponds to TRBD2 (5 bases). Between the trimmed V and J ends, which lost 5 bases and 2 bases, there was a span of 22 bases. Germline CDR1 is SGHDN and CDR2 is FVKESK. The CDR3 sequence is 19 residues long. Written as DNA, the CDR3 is TGTGCCAGCAGCTCAACCGCGGGCCCGGGCCGGCCTGGGGCCAACGTCCTGACTTTC. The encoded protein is CASSSTAGPGRPGANVLTF.

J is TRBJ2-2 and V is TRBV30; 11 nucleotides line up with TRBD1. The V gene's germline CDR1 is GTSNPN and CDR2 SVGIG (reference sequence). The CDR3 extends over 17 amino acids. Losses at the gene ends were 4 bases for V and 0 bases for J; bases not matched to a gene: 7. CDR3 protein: CAWNLPGQGANTGELFF. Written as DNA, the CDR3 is TGTGCCTGGAATCTCCCGGGACAGGGGGCGAACACCGGGGAGCTGTTTTTT.

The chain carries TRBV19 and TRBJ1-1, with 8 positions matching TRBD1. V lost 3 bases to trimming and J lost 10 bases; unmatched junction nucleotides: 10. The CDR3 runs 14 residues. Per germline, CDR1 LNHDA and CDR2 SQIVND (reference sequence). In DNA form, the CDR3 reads TGTGCCAGTAGTATGTTGGACAGGGCCCCCGGAGCTTTCTTT. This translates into CASSMLDRAPGAFF.

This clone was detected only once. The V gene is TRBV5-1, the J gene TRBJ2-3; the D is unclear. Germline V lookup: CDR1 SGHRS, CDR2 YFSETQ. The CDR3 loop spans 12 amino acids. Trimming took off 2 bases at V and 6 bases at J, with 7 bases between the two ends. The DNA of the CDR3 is TGCGCCAGCAGCTTAGGAGAGGATACGCAGTATTTT. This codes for CASSLGEDTQYF.

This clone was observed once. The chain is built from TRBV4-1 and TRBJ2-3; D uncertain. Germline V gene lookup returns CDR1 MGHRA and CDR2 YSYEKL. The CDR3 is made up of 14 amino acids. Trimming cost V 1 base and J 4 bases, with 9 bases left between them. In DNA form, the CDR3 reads TGCGCCAGCAGCCAAGTTTCGGGTCCAGATACGCAGTATTTT. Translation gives CASSQVSGPDTQYF.

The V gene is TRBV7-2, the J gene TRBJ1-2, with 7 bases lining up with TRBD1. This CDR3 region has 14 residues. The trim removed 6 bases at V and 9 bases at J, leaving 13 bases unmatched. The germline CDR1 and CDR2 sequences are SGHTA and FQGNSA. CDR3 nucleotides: TGTGCCAGCAGGGATACAGGAGGAGGGGGCAGCTACACCTTC. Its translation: CASRDTGGGGSYTF.

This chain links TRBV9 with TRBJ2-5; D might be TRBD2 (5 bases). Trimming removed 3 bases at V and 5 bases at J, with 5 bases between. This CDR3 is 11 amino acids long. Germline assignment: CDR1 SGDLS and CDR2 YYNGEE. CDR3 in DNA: TGTGCCAGCAGCGGAGGGGAGACCCAGTACTTC. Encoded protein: CASSGGETQYF.

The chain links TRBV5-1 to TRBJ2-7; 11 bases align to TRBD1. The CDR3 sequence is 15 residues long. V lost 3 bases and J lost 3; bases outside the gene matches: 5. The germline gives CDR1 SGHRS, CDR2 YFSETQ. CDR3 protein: CASSSTGTGGYEQYF. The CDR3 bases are TGCGCCAGCAGCTCGACCGGGACAGGGGGCTACGAGCAGTACTTC. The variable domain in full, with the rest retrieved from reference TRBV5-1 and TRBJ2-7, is KAGVTQTPRYLIKTRGQQVTLSCSPISGHRSVSWYQQTPGQGLQFLFEYFSETQRNKGNFPGRFSGRQFSNSRSEMNVSTLELGDSALYLCASSSTGTGGYEQYFGPGTRLTVT.

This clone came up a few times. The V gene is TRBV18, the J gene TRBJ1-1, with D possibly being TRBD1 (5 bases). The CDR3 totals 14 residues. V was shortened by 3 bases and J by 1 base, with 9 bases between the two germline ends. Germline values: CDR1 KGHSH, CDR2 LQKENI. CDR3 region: CASSPAGGNTEAFF. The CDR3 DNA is TGTGCCAGCTCACCCGCCGGGGGGAACACTGAAGCTTTCTTT.

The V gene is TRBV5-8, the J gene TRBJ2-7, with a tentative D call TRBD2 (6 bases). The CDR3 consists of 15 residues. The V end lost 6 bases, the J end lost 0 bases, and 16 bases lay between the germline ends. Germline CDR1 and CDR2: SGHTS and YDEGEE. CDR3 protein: CASKRRRDGSYEQYF. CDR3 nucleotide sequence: TGTGCCAGCAAGAGAAGGCGGGACGGCTCCTACGAGCAGTACTTC.

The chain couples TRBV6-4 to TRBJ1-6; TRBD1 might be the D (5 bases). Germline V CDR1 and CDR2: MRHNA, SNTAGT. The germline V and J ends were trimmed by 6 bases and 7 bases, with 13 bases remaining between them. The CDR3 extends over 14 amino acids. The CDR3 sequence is CASREFGGNSPLHF. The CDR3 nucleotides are TGTGCCAGCAGAGAGTTCGGGGGAAATTCACCCCTCCACTTT.

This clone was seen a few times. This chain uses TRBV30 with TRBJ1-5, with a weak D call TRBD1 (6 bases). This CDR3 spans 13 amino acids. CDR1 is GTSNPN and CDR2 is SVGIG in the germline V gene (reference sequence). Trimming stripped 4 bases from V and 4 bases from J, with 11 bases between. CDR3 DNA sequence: TGTGCCTGGACGGGGGGGGCTAATCAGCCCCAGCATTTT. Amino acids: CAWTGGANQPQHF.